The sequence of this T cell receptor beta chain was determined in a study of identical twins. TCRdb recomputed calls from the 5' RACE reads with MiXCR, one row per CDR3 protein. Here the sample spans 1,800,000 or so distinct CDR3 sequences, roughly a third being singletons. J was trimmed by 2 bases and V by 2 bases; bases with no gene match: 4. CDR1 and CDR2 from the germline V gene are SGHTA and FQGNSA. The CDR3 loop spans 15 amino acids. The material sequenced was cord blood. The origin of this receptor is a newborn girl in good health. The genes are TRBV7-2 and TRBJ2-3, with 7 positions matching TRBD1. This CDR3 is CASSLTGADTDTQYF. The CDR3 DNA follows: TGTGCCAGCAGCTTAACAGGGGCAGACACAGATACGCAGTATTTT.